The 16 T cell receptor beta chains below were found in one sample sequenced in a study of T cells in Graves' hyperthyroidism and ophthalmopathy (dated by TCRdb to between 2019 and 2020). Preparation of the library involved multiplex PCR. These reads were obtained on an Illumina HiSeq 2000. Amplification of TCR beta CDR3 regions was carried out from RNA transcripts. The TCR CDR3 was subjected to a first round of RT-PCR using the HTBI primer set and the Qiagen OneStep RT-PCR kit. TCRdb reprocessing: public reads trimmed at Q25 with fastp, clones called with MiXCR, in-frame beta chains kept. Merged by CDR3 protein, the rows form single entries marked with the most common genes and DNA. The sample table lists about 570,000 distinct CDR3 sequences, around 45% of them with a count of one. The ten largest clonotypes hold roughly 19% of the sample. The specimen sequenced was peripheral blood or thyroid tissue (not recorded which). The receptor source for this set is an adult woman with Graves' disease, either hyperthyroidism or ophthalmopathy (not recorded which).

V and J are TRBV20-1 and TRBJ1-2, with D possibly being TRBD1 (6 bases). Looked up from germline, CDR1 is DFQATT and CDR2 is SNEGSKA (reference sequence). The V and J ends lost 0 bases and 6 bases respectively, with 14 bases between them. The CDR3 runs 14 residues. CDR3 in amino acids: CSARDLGGRDGYTF. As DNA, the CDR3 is TGCAGTGCTAGAGATCTAGGGGGTAGGGATGGCTACACCTTC.

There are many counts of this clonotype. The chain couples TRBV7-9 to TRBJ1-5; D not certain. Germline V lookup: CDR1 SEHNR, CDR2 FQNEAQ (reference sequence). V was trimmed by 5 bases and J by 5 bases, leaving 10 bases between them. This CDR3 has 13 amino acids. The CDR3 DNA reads TGTGCCAGCAGCCCCAATGAGGATCAGCCCCAGCATTTT. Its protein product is CASSPNEDQPQHF.

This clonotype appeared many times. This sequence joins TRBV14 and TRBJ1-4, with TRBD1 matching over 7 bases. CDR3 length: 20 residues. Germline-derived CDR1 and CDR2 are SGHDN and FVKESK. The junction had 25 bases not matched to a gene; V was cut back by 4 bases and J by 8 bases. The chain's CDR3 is CASSRQRTGVFADRVEKLFF. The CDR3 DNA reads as TGTGCCAGCAGCCGGCAAAGAACAGGGGTTTTCGCAGACCGAGTAGAAAAACTGTTTTTT.

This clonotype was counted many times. The CDR3: CASSSSSGELLSGELFF. As DNA, the CDR3 is TGTGCCAGCAGCTCTAGTAGCGGGGAGTTGTTATCCGGGGAGCTGTTTTTT. V gene TRBV7-2 combines with J gene TRBJ2-2; TRBD2 matches at 8 bases. CDR1 and CDR2 from the germline V gene are SGHTA and FQGNSA. CDR3 length equals 17 residues. V trimming: 4 bases; J trimming: 6 bases; junction bases outside the gene matches: 13.

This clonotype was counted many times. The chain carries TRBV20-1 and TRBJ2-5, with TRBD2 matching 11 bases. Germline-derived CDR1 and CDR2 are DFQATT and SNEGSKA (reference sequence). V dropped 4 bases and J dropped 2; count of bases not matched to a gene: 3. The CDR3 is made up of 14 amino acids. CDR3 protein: CSATRLAGQETQYF. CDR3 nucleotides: TGCAGTGCTACCAGACTAGCGGGGCAAGAGACCCAGTACTTC.

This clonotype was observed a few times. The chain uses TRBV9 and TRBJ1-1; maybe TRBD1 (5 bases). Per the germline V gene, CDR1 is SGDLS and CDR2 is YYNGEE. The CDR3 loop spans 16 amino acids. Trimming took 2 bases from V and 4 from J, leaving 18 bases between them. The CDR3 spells CASSVGKVGRATEAFF. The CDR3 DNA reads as TGTGCCAGCAGCGTGGGGAAAGTGGGGCGGGCCACTGAAGCTTTCTTT.

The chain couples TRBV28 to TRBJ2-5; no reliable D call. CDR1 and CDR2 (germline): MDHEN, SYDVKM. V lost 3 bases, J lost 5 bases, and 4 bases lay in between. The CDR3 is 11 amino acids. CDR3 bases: TGTGCCAGCAGTTTTGACGAGACCCAGTACTTC. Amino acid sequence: CASSFDETQYF.

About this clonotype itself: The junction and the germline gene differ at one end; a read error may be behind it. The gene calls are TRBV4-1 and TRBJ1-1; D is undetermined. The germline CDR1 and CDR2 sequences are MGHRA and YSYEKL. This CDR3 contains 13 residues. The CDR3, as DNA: TGTGCCAGCAGCCAAGATGAGGATGGGTCAGCTTTCTTT. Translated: CASSQDEDGSAFF.

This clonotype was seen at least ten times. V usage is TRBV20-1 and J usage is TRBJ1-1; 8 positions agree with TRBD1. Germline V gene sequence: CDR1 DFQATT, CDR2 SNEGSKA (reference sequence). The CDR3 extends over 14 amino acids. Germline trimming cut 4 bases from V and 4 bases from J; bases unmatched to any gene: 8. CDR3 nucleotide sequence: TGCAGTGCTACGACAGGGGCTGGTGTCACTGAAGCTTTCTTT. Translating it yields CSATTGAGVTEAFF.

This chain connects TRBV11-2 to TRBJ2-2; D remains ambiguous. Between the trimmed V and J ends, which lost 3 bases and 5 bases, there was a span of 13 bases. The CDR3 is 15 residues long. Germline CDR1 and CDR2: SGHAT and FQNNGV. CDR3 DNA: TGTGCCAGCAGCTTGGATCTCGACGGGACCGGGGAGCTGTTTTTT. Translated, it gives CASSLDLDGTGELFF.

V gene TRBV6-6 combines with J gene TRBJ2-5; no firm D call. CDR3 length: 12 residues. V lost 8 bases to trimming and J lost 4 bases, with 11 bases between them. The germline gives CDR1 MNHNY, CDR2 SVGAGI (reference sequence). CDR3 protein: CASGHLRETQYF. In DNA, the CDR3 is TGTGCCAGCGGCCACTTGCGAGAGACCCAGTACTTC.

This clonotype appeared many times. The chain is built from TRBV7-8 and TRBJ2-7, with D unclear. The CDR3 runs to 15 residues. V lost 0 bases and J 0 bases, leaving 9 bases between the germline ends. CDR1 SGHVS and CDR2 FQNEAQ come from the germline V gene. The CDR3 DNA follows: TGTGCCAGCAGCTTAGCCGGGCTGCCCTCCTACGAGCAGTACTTC. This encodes CASSLAGLPSYEQYF.

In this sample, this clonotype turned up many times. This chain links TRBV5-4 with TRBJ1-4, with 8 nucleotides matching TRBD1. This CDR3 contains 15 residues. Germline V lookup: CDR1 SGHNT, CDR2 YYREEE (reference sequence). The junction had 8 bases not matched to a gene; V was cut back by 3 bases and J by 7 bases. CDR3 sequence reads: CASSYDRGRVEKLFF. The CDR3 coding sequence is TGTGCCAGCAGCTACGACAGGGGACGGGTTGAAAAACTGTTTTTT.

This CDR3 is CASSIHQDTQYF. The CDR3 DNA reads TGCGCCAGCAGTATTCACCAGGATACGCAGTATTTT. The rearrangement joins TRBV5-1 to TRBJ2-3; the D is unclear. Between the trimmed V and J ends, which lost 5 bases and 6 bases, there was a span of 10 bases. The CDR3 has 12 residues. Per the germline V gene, CDR1 is SGHRS and CDR2 is YFSETQ.

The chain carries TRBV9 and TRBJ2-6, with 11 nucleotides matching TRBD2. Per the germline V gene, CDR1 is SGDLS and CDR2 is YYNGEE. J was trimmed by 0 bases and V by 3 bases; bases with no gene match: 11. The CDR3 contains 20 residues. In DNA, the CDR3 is TGTGCCAGCAGCGCCCCTTTAGCGGGACTAGCGGTCTCTGGGGCCAACGTCCTGACTTTC. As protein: CASSAPLAGLAVSGANVLTF.

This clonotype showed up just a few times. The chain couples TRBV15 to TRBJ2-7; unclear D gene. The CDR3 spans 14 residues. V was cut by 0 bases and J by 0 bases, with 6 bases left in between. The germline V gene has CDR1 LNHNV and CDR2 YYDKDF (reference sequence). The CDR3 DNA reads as TGTGCCACCAGCAGAGATTGGAGCTCCTACGAGCAGTACTTC. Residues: CATSRDWSSYEQYF.